The rows below give T cell receptor beta chains drawn from one sample of a study of cytomegalovirus exposure and HLA in healthy donors. Repertoires were generated with immunoSEQ multiplex PCR, while TCRdb's copy carries only in-frame clones and drops some. Of under 75,000 clones listed, 90% to 97% are singletons. Sequencing was carried out using PBMCs. All receptors come from a woman aged 18-29 years in good health and CMV-seronegative. The CDR3 runs from the conserved cysteine through the conserved F or W. Each record gives: clone size, D gene, V gene, J gene, CDR3 protein, CDR3 DNA. A D gene is named only where the DNA matches it firmly. The size entry is marked missing in some rows and otherwise reads once, few, many or a size class.

abundance: -
d_gene: -
v_gene: TRBV4-2
j_gene: TRBJ2-5
CDR3aa: CASSQDPRSQETQYF
CDR3nt: TGTGCCAGCAGCCAAGATCCCCGGTCCCAAGAGACCCAGTACTTC

abundance: -
d_gene: TRBD1
v_gene: TRBV4-3
j_gene: TRBJ2-5
CDR3aa: CASSQNPGTGGRETQYF
CDR3nt: TGCGCCAGCAGCCAAAACCCCGGGACAGGGGGCAGAGAGACCCAGTACTTC

abundance: -
d_gene: -
v_gene: TRBV7-3
j_gene: TRBJ1-1
CDR3aa: CASSLTTANTEAFF
CDR3nt: TGTGCCAGCAGCTTAACCACAGCCAACACTGAAGCTTTCTTT

abundance: -
d_gene: -
v_gene: TRBV11-2
j_gene: TRBJ2-7
CDR3aa: CASSLEMTSFAYEQYF
CDR3nt: TGTGCCAGCAGCTTAGAGATGACTAGTTTCGCCTACGAGCAGTACTTC

abundance: -
d_gene: TRBD2
v_gene: TRBV18
j_gene: TRBJ2-1
CDR3aa: CASSPGLANNEQFF
CDR3nt: TGTGCCAGCTCACCAGGACTAGCGAACAATGAGCAGTTCTTC

abundance: once
d_gene: -
v_gene: TRBV5-4
j_gene: TRBJ2-1
CDR3aa: CASGHNEQFF
CDR3nt: TGTGCCAGCGGCCACAATGAGCAGTTCTTC

abundance: -
d_gene: -
v_gene: TRBV27
j_gene: TRBJ2-7
CDR3aa: CASTYDRNSYEQYF
CDR3nt: TGTGCCAGCACCTACGACAGGAACTCCTACGAGCAGTACTTC

abundance: -
d_gene: -
v_gene: TRBV10-3
j_gene: TRBJ2-7
CDR3aa: CAIRDSYEQYF
CDR3nt: TGTGCCATCAGGGACAGCTACGAGCAGTACTTC

abundance: -
d_gene: -
v_gene: TRBV19
j_gene: TRBJ1-5
CDR3aa: CASSIGIPRKGDQPQHF
CDR3nt: TGTGCCAGTAGTATTGGTATTCCGCGAAAGGGGGATCAGCCCCAGCATTTT

abundance: -
d_gene: -
v_gene: TRBV14
j_gene: TRBJ2-5
CDR3aa: CASSQGHSRRRYF
CDR3nt: TGTGCCAGCAGCCAGGGGCATAGCCGGCGGCGGTACTTC

abundance: -
d_gene: TRBD2
v_gene: TRBV7-6
j_gene: TRBJ2-5
CDR3aa: CGSSSLLGREEAGTQYF
CDR3nt: TGTGGCAGCAGCTCCCTCCTGGGGCGGGAGGAGGCAGGGACCCAGTACTTC

abundance: once
d_gene: -
v_gene: TRBV2
j_gene: TRBJ2-5
CDR3aa: CASGGTVPRGTQYF
CDR3nt: TGTGCCAGCGGGGGGACTGTTCCAAGAGGGACCCAGTACTTC

abundance: -
d_gene: TRBD1
v_gene: TRBV10-2
j_gene: TRBJ2-1
CDR3aa: CASRAHRDRDNEQFF
CDR3nt: TGCGCCAGCAGGGCCCATCGGGACAGGGACAATGAGCAGTTCTTC

abundance: -
d_gene: TRBD1
v_gene: TRBV6-5
j_gene: TRBJ2-7
CDR3aa: CASSLTGGGEQYF
CDR3nt: TGTGCCAGCAGTCTAACAGGGGGTGGCGAGCAGTACTTC

abundance: -
d_gene: -
v_gene: TRBV15
j_gene: TRBJ1-5
CDR3aa: CATSRDTARPQHF
CDR3nt: TGTGCCACCAGCAGAGACACCGCGCGGCCCCAGCATTTT

abundance: -
d_gene: -
v_gene: TRBV4-1
j_gene: TRBJ2-5
CDR3aa: CASSQAEGWGVEETQYF
CDR3nt: TGCGCCAGCAGCCAAGCTGAGGGGTGGGGGGTCGAGGAGACCCAGTACTTC

abundance: once
d_gene: -
v_gene: TRBV2
j_gene: TRBJ2-1
CDR3aa: CASSVERPSSYNEQFF
CDR3nt: TGTGCCAGCAGTGTCGAGCGGCCCAGCTCCTACAATGAGCAGTTCTTC

abundance: -
d_gene: TRBD1
v_gene: TRBV5-4
j_gene: TRBJ1-2
CDR3aa: CASSSTSPWDSSNYGYTF
CDR3nt: TGTGCCAGCAGCTCCACTTCCCCTTGGGACAGCTCTAACTATGGCTACACCTTC

abundance: -
d_gene: TRBD2
v_gene: TRBV5-1
j_gene: TRBJ2-1
CDR3aa: CASSLAGGGGAGSYNEQFF
CDR3nt: TGCGCCAGCAGCTTAGCGGGAGGTGGGGGGGCCGGCTCCTACAATGAGCAGTTCTTC

abundance: -
d_gene: -
v_gene: TRBV7-6
j_gene: TRBJ2-7
CDR3aa: CASSQSSYEQYF
CDR3nt: TGTGCCAGCAGCCAGTCCTCCTACGAGCAGTACTTC

abundance: -
d_gene: -
v_gene: TRBV6-5
j_gene: TRBJ2-7
CDR3aa: CASSYSRGGYYEQYF
CDR3nt: TGTGCCAGCAGTTACTCGAGGGGGGGGTACTACGAGCAGTACTTC

abundance: -
d_gene: -
v_gene: TRBV27
j_gene: TRBJ2-5
CDR3aa: CASSRETMGWETQYF
CDR3nt: TGTGCCAGCAGTCGGGAGACTATGGGGTGGGAGACCCAGTACTTC

abundance: -
d_gene: TRBD2
v_gene: TRBV4-3
j_gene: TRBJ2-3
CDR3aa: CASSQDVAPSGSYTDTQYF
CDR3nt: TGCGCCAGCAGCCAAGATGTCGCTCCTAGCGGGTCCTACACAGATACGCAGTATTTT

abundance: -
d_gene: -
v_gene: TRBV5-1
j_gene: TRBJ1-1
CDR3aa: CASSSGHPNTEAFF
CDR3nt: TGCGCCAGCAGCTCGGGACATCCGAACACTGAAGCTTTCTTT

abundance: -
d_gene: -
v_gene: TRBV5-6
j_gene: TRBJ2-3
CDR3aa: CASSKRRVGRTDTQYF
CDR3nt: TGTGCCAGCAGCAAGAGGCGGGTTGGACGCACAGATACGCAGTATTTT

abundance: -
d_gene: TRBD2
v_gene: TRBV5-1
j_gene: TRBJ2-1
CDR3aa: CASSLAFGQAGTSGKRGYNEQFF
CDR3nt: TGCGCCAGCAGCTTGGCCTTCGGGCAGGCCGGGACTAGCGGGAAAAGGGGATACAATGAGCAGTTCTTC

abundance: -
d_gene: TRBD2
v_gene: TRBV11-2
j_gene: TRBJ2-1
CDR3aa: CASSPRLAGSSYNEQFF
CDR3nt: TGTGCCAGCAGCCCCCGACTAGCGGGGAGCTCCTACAATGAGCAGTTCTTC

abundance: -
d_gene: -
v_gene: TRBV11-2
j_gene: TRBJ2-6
CDR3aa: CASSLDGGAPGANVLTF
CDR3nt: TGTGCCAGCAGCTTAGATGGGGGGGCCCCTGGGGCCAACGTCCTGACTTTC

abundance: once
d_gene: TRBD2
v_gene: TRBV4-1
j_gene: TRBJ2-7
CDR3aa: CASSQGSWTRGEQYF
CDR3nt: TGCGCCAGCAGCCAAGGGTCGTGGACTAGAGGCGAGCAGTACTTC

abundance: -
d_gene: -
v_gene: TRBV28
j_gene: TRBJ2-7
CDR3aa: CASRPAGAAEQYF
CDR3nt: TGTGCCAGCAGACCCGCGGGGGCAGCCGAGCAGTACTTC

abundance: -
d_gene: TRBD2
v_gene: TRBV7-9
j_gene: TRBJ2-7
CDR3aa: CASSSRVGLAAYEQYF
CDR3nt: TGTGCCAGCAGCTCCCGCGTTGGACTAGCGGCGTACGAGCAGTACTTC

abundance: -
d_gene: -
v_gene: TRBV27
j_gene: TRBJ2-1
CDR3aa: CASSRLGEYNEQFF
CDR3nt: TGTGCCAGCAGCAGACTGGGAGAGTACAATGAGCAGTTCTTC

abundance: -
d_gene: -
v_gene: TRBV10-3
j_gene: TRBJ2-5
CDR3aa: CAIRLGPQQETQYF
CDR3nt: TGTGCCATCCGTCTGGGGCCCCAACAAGAGACCCAGTACTTC

abundance: -
d_gene: -
v_gene: TRBV7-2
j_gene: TRBJ2-3
CDR3aa: CASSLEGYRVDTQYF
CDR3nt: TGTGCCAGCAGCTTAGAAGGTTACAGGGTTGATACGCAGTATTTT

abundance: few
d_gene: -
v_gene: TRBV7-8
j_gene: TRBJ1-4
CDR3aa: CASSLALGGTLTRGKLFF
CDR3nt: TGTGCCAGCAGCTTAGCCTTGGGGGGGACACTGACAAGGGGAAAACTGTTTTTT

abundance: -
d_gene: TRBD2
v_gene: TRBV28
j_gene: TRBJ2-7
CDR3aa: CASRLAGVYEQYF
CDR3nt: TGTGCCAGCCGACTAGCGGGAGTGTACGAGCAGTACTTC

abundance: -
d_gene: -
v_gene: TRBV7-3
j_gene: TRBJ2-3
CDR3aa: CASSLTAARTDTQYF
CDR3nt: TGTGCCAGCAGCTTAACTGCGGCTAGGACAGATACGCAGTATTTT

abundance: -
d_gene: TRBD2
v_gene: TRBV7-3
j_gene: TRBJ2-7
CDR3aa: CASSRGLAGGDEQYF
CDR3nt: TGTGCCAGCAGCCGGGGACTAGCGGGAGGGGACGAGCAGTACTTC

abundance: -
d_gene: TRBD1
v_gene: TRBV4-2
j_gene: TRBJ1-4
CDR3aa: CASSPLTGAGTNEKLFF
CDR3nt: TGTGCCAGCAGCCCATTGACAGGGGCGGGAACTAATGAAAAACTGTTTTTT

abundance: -
d_gene: TRBD2
v_gene: TRBV14
j_gene: TRBJ2-3
CDR3aa: CASSQAPFWREGTDTQYF
CDR3nt: TGTGCCAGCAGCCAAGCCCCCTTTTGGCGGGAGGGCACAGATACGCAGTATTTT

abundance: -
d_gene: -
v_gene: TRBV10-3
j_gene: TRBJ2-1
CDR3aa: CAISESRHSRIEQFF
CDR3nt: TGTGCCATCAGTGAGTCGAGGCATAGTCGCATTGAGCAGTTCTTC

abundance: -
d_gene: TRBD2
v_gene: TRBV5-1
j_gene: TRBJ2-3
CDR3aa: CASSLGSSGGTDTQYF
CDR3nt: TGCGCCAGCAGCTTGGGGTCCAGCGGGGGGACAGATACGCAGTATTTT

abundance: once
d_gene: -
v_gene: TRBV30
j_gene: TRBJ2-1
CDR3aa: CAWSSIGGNYNEQFF
CDR3nt: TGTGCCTGGAGTTCAATTGGGGGGAACTACAATGAGCAGTTCTTC

abundance: once
d_gene: TRBD2
v_gene: TRBV7-6
j_gene: TRBJ2-1
CDR3aa: CASSLGGGTSGAYNEQFF
CDR3nt: TGTGCCAGCAGCTTAGGGGGGGGGACTAGCGGGGCTTACAATGAGCAGTTCTTC

abundance: -
d_gene: TRBD1
v_gene: TRBV19
j_gene: TRBJ2-7
CDR3aa: CASSTRGPGPLLEQYF
CDR3nt: TGTGCCAGTAGTACTAGGGGGCCCGGCCCCCTACTCGAGCAGTACTTC

abundance: -
d_gene: -
v_gene: TRBV5-1
j_gene: TRBJ2-2
CDR3aa: CASSLAASQRARTGELFF
CDR3nt: TGCGCCAGCAGCTTGGCCGCGTCGCAGCGGGCGAGGACCGGGGAGCTGTTTTTT

abundance: -
d_gene: TRBD2
v_gene: TRBV7-6
j_gene: TRBJ2-1
CDR3aa: CASSLTGTRSYNEQFF
CDR3nt: TGTGCCAGCAGCTTAACCGGGACTAGATCTTACAATGAGCAGTTCTTC

abundance: -
d_gene: TRBD1
v_gene: TRBV5-1
j_gene: TRBJ2-2
CDR3aa: CASRRDRGTGELFF
CDR3nt: TGCGCCAGCAGGAGGGACAGGGGCACCGGGGAGCTGTTTTTT

abundance: -
d_gene: -
v_gene: TRBV6-5
j_gene: TRBJ1-5
CDR3aa: CASSYVAGQGQPQHF
CDR3nt: TGTGCCAGCAGTTACGTTGCGGGGCAGGGTCAGCCCCAGCATTTT

abundance: -
d_gene: -
v_gene: TRBV7-3
j_gene: TRBJ2-2
CDR3aa: CASSLTGTGELFF
CDR3nt: TGTGCCAGCAGCCTGACAGGCACCGGGGAGCTGTTTTTT

abundance: -
d_gene: -
v_gene: TRBV30
j_gene: TRBJ1-5
CDR3aa: CAWSGGGTKQPQHF
CDR3nt: TGTGCCTGGAGTGGGGGGGGTACGAAACAGCCCCAGCATTTT

abundance: -
d_gene: -
v_gene: TRBV28
j_gene: TRBJ2-2
CDR3aa: CASGGEVTGELFF
CDR3nt: TGTGCCAGCGGCGGGGAGGTCACCGGGGAGCTGTTTTTT

abundance: -
d_gene: TRBD2
v_gene: TRBV27
j_gene: TRBJ2-7
CDR3aa: CASRTSGSSYEQYF
CDR3nt: TGTGCCAGCAGAACTAGCGGGAGCTCCTACGAGCAGTACTTC

abundance: -
d_gene: -
v_gene: TRBV7-2
j_gene: TRBJ2-7
CDR3aa: CASTQGGSGGEQYF
CDR3nt: TGTGCCAGCACCCAGGGGGGCTCCGGGGGCGAGCAGTACTTC